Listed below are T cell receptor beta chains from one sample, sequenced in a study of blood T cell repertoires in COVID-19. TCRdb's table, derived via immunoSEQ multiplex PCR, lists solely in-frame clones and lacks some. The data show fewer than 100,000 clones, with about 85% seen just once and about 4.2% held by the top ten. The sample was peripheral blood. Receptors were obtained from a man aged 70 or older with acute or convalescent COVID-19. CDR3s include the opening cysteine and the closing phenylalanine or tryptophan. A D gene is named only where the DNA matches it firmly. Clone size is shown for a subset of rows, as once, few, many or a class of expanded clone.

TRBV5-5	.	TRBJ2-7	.	TGTGCCAGCAGCGCAGGGTCTATGCTTCCCGGCTACGAGCAGTACTTC	CASSAGSMLPGYEQYF
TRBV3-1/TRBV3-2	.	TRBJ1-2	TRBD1	TGTGCCAGCAGCCAAGATGGGGCAGGGGGAAATGGCTACACCTTC	CASSQDGAGGNGYTF
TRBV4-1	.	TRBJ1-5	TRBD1	TGCGCCAGCAGCCAAGGAGGACAGGGAAATCAGCCCCAGCATTTT	CASSQGGQGNQPQHF
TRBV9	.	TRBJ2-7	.	TGTGCCAGCAGCGCCGGAGGGATCTCCTACGAGCAGTACTTC	CASSAGGISYEQYF
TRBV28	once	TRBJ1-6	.	TGTGCCAGCAGTGCAGGGCTACCCCTCCACTTT	CASSAGLPLHF
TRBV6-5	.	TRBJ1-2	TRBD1	TGTGCCAGCAGCCAAGACAGGGCGTATGGCTACACCTTC	CASSQDRAYGYTF
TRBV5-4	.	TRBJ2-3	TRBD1	TGTGCCAGCAGCTTGGCGACAGGGTCCACAGATACGCAGTATTTT	CASSLATGSTDTQYF
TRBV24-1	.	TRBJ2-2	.	TGTGCCACGACGTCCTCCGAGAAGCCGAGGGCCGGGGAGCTGTTTTTT	CATTSSEKPRAGELFF
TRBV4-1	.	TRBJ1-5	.	TGCGCCAGCAGCCAAGAAGGAGGCAATCAGCCCCAGCATTTT	CASSQEGGNQPQHF
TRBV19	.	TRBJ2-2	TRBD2	TGTGCCAGTAGTGGTAGCGGGGGTTTCGGGGAGCTGTTTTTT	CASSGSGGFGELFF
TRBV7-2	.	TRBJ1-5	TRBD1	TGTGCCAGCAGCCCAGACAGGGCCCAGCCCCAGCATTTT	CASSPDRAQPQHF
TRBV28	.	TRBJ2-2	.	TGTGCCAGCCATCCGGGACTGACTACCGGGGAGCTGTTTTTT	CASHPGLTTGELFF
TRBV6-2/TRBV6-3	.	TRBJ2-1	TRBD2	TGTGCCAGCAGTGACCCCGGGGGACTAGTGGATGAGCAGTTCTTC	CASSDPGGLVDEQFF
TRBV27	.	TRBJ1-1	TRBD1	TGTGCCAGCAGTACCAGACAGGGTCTTGAAGCTTTCTTT	CASSTRQGLEAFF
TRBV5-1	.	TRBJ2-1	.	TGCGCCAGCAGCTTGATTCCGACAGGTAACAATGAGCAGTTCTTC	CASSLIPTGNNEQFF
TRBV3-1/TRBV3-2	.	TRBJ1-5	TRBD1	TGTGCCAGCAGCCGACAGGGAAGCAATCAGCCCCAGCATTTT	CASSRQGSNQPQHF
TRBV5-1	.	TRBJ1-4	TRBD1	TGCGCCAGCAGACCCGCGGGACAGAGGAATGAAAAACTGTTTTTT	CASRPAGQRNEKLFF
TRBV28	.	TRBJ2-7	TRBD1	TGTGCCAGCAGTGCGCCGGACAGGCGATACGAGCAGTACTTC	CASSAPDRRYEQYF
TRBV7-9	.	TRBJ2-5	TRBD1	TGTGCCAGCAGCCAGACAGGGGTTCAAGAGACCCAGTACTTC	CASSQTGVQETQYF
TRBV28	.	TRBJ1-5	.	TGTGCCAGCAGTCCAGGGATAAGGCAGCCCCAGCATTTT	CASSPGIRQPQHF
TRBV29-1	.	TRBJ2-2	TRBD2	TGCAGCGCCGCGAAAGGTAGCGGGACCGGGGAGCTGTTTTTT	CSAAKGSGTGELFF
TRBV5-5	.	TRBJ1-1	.	TGTGCCAGCAGCTTCGCACAAAACACTGAAGCTTTCTTT	CASSFAQNTEAFF
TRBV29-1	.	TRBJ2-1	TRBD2	TGCAGCGTTACGGAGCGGGGGAGATACAATGAGCAGTTCTTC	CSVTERGRYNEQFF
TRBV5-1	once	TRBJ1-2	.	TGCGCCAGCAGCTTGGGCGACAGCTATGGCTACACCTTC	CASSLGDSYGYTF
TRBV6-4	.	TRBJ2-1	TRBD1	TGTGCCAGCAGCCCGGGACAGGGTCGCGATGAGCAGTTCTTC	CASSPGQGRDEQFF
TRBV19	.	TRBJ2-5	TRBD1	TGTGCCAGTAGTAGGACAGGCCAAGAGACCCAGTACTTC	CASSRTGQETQYF
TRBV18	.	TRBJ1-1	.	TGTGCCAGCTCACCGGACAGTTTAACTGAAGCTTTCTTT	CASSPDSLTEAFF
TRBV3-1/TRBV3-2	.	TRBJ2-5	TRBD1	TGTGCCAGCAGCCAAGGACAGGGTCTCGGGTCCCAGTACTTC	CASSQGQGLGSQYF
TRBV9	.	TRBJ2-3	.	TGTGCCAGCAGCGTCCTTTCCACAGATACGCAGTATTTT	CASSVLSTDTQYF
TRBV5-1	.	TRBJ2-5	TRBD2	TGCGCCAGCCAAATGGCGGGGGGCAGAGAGACCCAGTACTTC	CASQMAGGRETQYF
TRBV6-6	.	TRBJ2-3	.	TGTGCCAGCAGTTACTCGACGGGGGTTGGGACAGATACGCAGTATTTT	CASSYSTGVGTDTQYF
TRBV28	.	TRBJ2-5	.	TGTGCCAGCAGCCCCCCCGGGGGCCAAGAGACCCAGTACTTC	CASSPPGGQETQYF
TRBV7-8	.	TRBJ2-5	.	TGTGCCAGCAGCTTAGGGGGCGGAGAGACCCAGTACTTC	CASSLGGGETQYF
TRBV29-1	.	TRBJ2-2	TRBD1	TGCAGCGTTGAAGCCCAACGAGACAGGGTAGGGGAGCTGTTTTTT	CSVEAQRDRVGELFF
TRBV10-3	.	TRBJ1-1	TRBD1	TGTGCCATCAATACCCCCCGCGGACAGGGGGCTGAAGCTTTCTTT	CAINTPRGQGAEAFF
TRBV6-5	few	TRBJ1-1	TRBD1	TGTGCCAGCAGTTACCCGGGACAGGGGAACACTGAAGCTTTCTTT	CASSYPGQGNTEAFF
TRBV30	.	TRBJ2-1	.	TGTGCCTGGAGTGTCCGCAATGAGCAGTTCTTC	CAWSVRNEQFF
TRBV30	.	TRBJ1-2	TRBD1	TGTGCCTCAAATGACAGGGAGGGCTACACCTTC	CASNDREGYTF
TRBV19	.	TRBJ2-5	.	TGTGCCAGTAGTAGGACCGGGGGGAAGGACAGAGGGGAGACCCAGTACTTC	CASSRTGGKDRGETQYF
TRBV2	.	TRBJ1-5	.	TGTGCCAGCAGTGTGAACAGGCCTAGCAATCAGCCCCAGCATTTT	CASSVNRPSNQPQHF
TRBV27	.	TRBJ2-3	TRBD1	TGTGCCAGCAGTCCGACGGGACAGATCGGGGTTACAGATACGCAGTATTTT	CASSPTGQIGVTDTQYF
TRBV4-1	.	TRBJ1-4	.	TGCGCCAGCAGCCAAGTTCCTGACAGTTATGAAAAACTGTTTTTT	CASSQVPDSYEKLFF
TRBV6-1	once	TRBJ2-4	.	TGTGCCAGCAGTGATGATCAGGGTGGCAAAAACATTCAGTACTTC	CASSDDQGGKNIQYF
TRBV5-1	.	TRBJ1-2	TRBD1	TGCGCCAGCAGCACCGGGACAGGGGACGGCTACACCTTC	CASSTGTGDGYTF
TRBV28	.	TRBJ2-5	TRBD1	TGTGCCAGCAGGTCAGGGGGCGATGGGGTAGTGACCCAGTACTTC	CASRSGGDGVVTQYF
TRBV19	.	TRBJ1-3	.	TGTGCCAGTAGTTCCCCCTCCGGAAACACCATATATTTT	CASSSPSGNTIYF
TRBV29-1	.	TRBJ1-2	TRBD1	TGCAGCGTCCGCCAAGGACAGGGGGGATATGGCTACACCTTC	CSVRQGQGGYGYTF
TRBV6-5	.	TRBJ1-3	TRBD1	TGTGCCAGCAGAAGGGACAGGGGGCCAGGAAACACCATATATTTT	CASRRDRGPGNTIYF
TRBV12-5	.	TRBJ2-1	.	TGTGCTAGTGGTTTGGACCTTCCACGTGGCCAGTTCTTC	CASGLDLPRGQFF
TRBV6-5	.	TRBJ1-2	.	TGTGCCAGCAGTTTGCTAGGTAACGACTATGGCTACACCTTC	CASSLLGNDYGYTF